These T cell receptor beta chains were read from a single sample in a study of blood T cell repertoires in COVID-19. Repertoires were generated with immunoSEQ multiplex PCR, while TCRdb's copy carries only in-frame clones and drops some. The sample yields hundreds of thousands of clones, around 87% seen once. The sequencing input was peripheral blood. Source of these receptors: a woman in her forties or fifties with COVID-19, enrolled during active disease. Both conserved end residues are part of each CDR3. The D gene is left open where the match is weak. A row's size may be missing; if present it is once, few, many or a size class.

d_gene: -
abundance: -
j_gene: TRBJ1-3
v_gene: TRBV6-2/TRBV6-3
CDR3aa: CASSYGQSSGNTIYF
CDR3nt: TGTGCCAGCAGTTATGGACAGTCCTCTGGAAACACCATATATTTT

d_gene: TRBD2
abundance: -
j_gene: TRBJ2-4
v_gene: TRBV7-2
CDR3aa: CASSISGRAGGNIQYF
CDR3nt: TGTGCCAGCAGCATTAGCGGGAGGGCCGGGGGGAACATTCAGTACTTC

d_gene: TRBD2
abundance: -
j_gene: TRBJ2-2
v_gene: TRBV2
CDR3aa: CASTGTSGSAGELFF
CDR3nt: TGTGCCAGCACCGGGACTAGCGGGAGTGCCGGGGAGCTGTTTTTT

d_gene: TRBD2
abundance: -
j_gene: TRBJ2-7
v_gene: TRBV7-9
CDR3aa: CASSSSNGRAVYEQYF
CDR3nt: TGTGCCAGCAGCTCCAGCAACGGGAGGGCCGTCTACGAGCAGTACTTC

d_gene: -
abundance: -
j_gene: TRBJ2-3
v_gene: TRBV19
CDR3aa: CASSILGPGTDTQYF
CDR3nt: TGTGCCAGTAGTATTTTGGGGCCGGGCACAGATACGCAGTATTTT

d_gene: TRBD1
abundance: once
j_gene: TRBJ1-1
v_gene: TRBV27
CDR3aa: CASSLISVGTGNTEAFF
CDR3nt: TGTGCCAGCAGTTTAATCTCCGTGGGGACAGGGAACACTGAAGCTTTCTTT

d_gene: -
abundance: -
j_gene: TRBJ1-2
v_gene: TRBV5-1
CDR3aa: CASSLEGRDYGYTF
CDR3nt: TGCGCCAGCAGCTTGGAGGGCAGGGACTATGGCTACACCTTC

d_gene: TRBD2
abundance: -
j_gene: TRBJ2-2
v_gene: TRBV5-1
CDR3aa: CARGWGGPNTGELFF
CDR3nt: TGCGCCCGCGGGTGGGGGGGACCGAACACCGGGGAGCTGTTTTTT

d_gene: -
abundance: -
j_gene: TRBJ2-7
v_gene: TRBV4-2
CDR3aa: CASSQEGQVPYEQYF
CDR3nt: TGTGCCAGCAGCCAAGAGGGCCAGGTCCCCTACGAGCAGTACTTC

d_gene: -
abundance: -
j_gene: TRBJ2-7
v_gene: TRBV6-2/TRBV6-3
CDR3aa: CASSYRQAKTYEQYF
CDR3nt: TGTGCCAGCAGTTACCGGCAGGCGAAAACCTACGAGCAGTACTTC

d_gene: TRBD1
abundance: -
j_gene: TRBJ1-1
v_gene: TRBV28
CDR3aa: CASSFRRGRSEAFF
CDR3nt: TGTGCCAGCAGTTTTAGGAGGGGGCGAAGTGAAGCTTTCTTT

d_gene: TRBD2
abundance: -
j_gene: TRBJ2-7
v_gene: TRBV6-5
CDR3aa: CASSPGGQGYEQYF
CDR3nt: TGTGCCAGCAGTCCGGGGGGGCAGGGCTACGAGCAGTACTTC

d_gene: TRBD1
abundance: few
j_gene: TRBJ1-2
v_gene: TRBV5-8
CDR3aa: CASSLRDRDYGYTF
CDR3nt: TGTGCCAGCAGCTTAAGGGACAGGGACTATGGCTACACCTTC

d_gene: TRBD1
abundance: once
j_gene: TRBJ2-2
v_gene: TRBV9
CDR3aa: CASSTRQGNTGELFF
CDR3nt: TGTGCCAGCAGCACTCGACAGGGAAACACCGGGGAGCTGTTTTTT

d_gene: -
abundance: few
j_gene: TRBJ2-1
v_gene: TRBV25-1
CDR3aa: CASSVRPLSSYNEQFF
CDR3nt: TGTGCCAGCAGTGTTCGCCCACTGAGCTCCTACAATGAGCAGTTCTTC

d_gene: -
abundance: -
j_gene: TRBJ2-3
v_gene: TRBV14
CDR3aa: CASSQFYSKDTQYF
CDR3nt: TGTGCCAGCAGCCAATTTTACAGCAAAGATACGCAGTATTTT

d_gene: TRBD1
abundance: -
j_gene: TRBJ1-2
v_gene: TRBV2
CDR3aa: CASGEGQGYGYTF
CDR3nt: TGTGCCAGCGGGGAAGGACAGGGCTATGGCTACACCTTC

d_gene: -
abundance: few
j_gene: TRBJ2-2
v_gene: TRBV6-2/TRBV6-3
CDR3aa: CASSSGTGLNTGELFF
CDR3nt: TGTGCCAGCAGTTCCGGGACTGGCCTGAACACCGGGGAGCTGTTTTTT

d_gene: TRBD1
abundance: -
j_gene: TRBJ1-1
v_gene: TRBV18
CDR3aa: CASSAQGQGNTEAFF
CDR3nt: TGTGCCAGCTCAGCGCAGGGACAGGGGAACACTGAAGCTTTCTTT

d_gene: TRBD2
abundance: -
j_gene: TRBJ2-1
v_gene: TRBV4-2
CDR3aa: CASSHPSRNSGRDSYNEQFF
CDR3nt: TGTGCCAGCAGCCATCCGAGCCGAAATAGCGGGAGGGACTCCTACAATGAGCAGTTCTTC

d_gene: TRBD2
abundance: -
j_gene: TRBJ2-1
v_gene: TRBV5-8
CDR3aa: CASNPWEGSSYNEQFF
CDR3nt: TGTGCCAGCAACCCTTGGGAGGGAAGCTCCTACAATGAGCAGTTCTTC

d_gene: -
abundance: few
j_gene: TRBJ1-6
v_gene: TRBV7-2
CDR3aa: CASSLGLNSPLHF
CDR3nt: TGTGCCAGCAGCTTAGGTCTTAATTCACCCCTCCACTTT

d_gene: TRBD2
abundance: -
j_gene: TRBJ2-1
v_gene: TRBV6-5
CDR3aa: CASSYGGSSYNEQFF
CDR3nt: TGTGCCAGCAGTTACGGCGGGAGCTCCTACAATGAGCAGTTCTTC

d_gene: -
abundance: -
j_gene: TRBJ1-1
v_gene: TRBV5-4
CDR3aa: CASSLGGAGNTEAFF
CDR3nt: TGTGCCAGCAGCTTGGGCGGGGCCGGGAACACTGAAGCTTTCTTT

d_gene: -
abundance: -
j_gene: TRBJ2-7
v_gene: TRBV6-5
CDR3aa: CASSLGGFSYEQYF
CDR3nt: TGTGCCAGCAGTTTAGGCGGGTTCTCCTACGAGCAGTACTTC

d_gene: -
abundance: -
j_gene: TRBJ2-2
v_gene: TRBV7-9
CDR3aa: CASSSYPAGENTGELFF
CDR3nt: TGTGCCAGCAGCTCATACCCGGCAGGGGAGAACACCGGGGAGCTGTTTTTT

d_gene: TRBD2
abundance: -
j_gene: TRBJ2-7
v_gene: TRBV10-3
CDR3aa: CAISPTTSGGINEQYF
CDR3nt: TGTGCCATCAGTCCAACTACTAGCGGAGGTATTAACGAGCAGTACTTC

d_gene: TRBD1
abundance: few
j_gene: TRBJ2-7
v_gene: TRBV11-2
CDR3aa: CASSGDRGYEQYF
CDR3nt: TGTGCCAGCAGCGGGGACAGGGGATACGAGCAGTACTTC

d_gene: TRBD2
abundance: -
j_gene: TRBJ2-5
v_gene: TRBV11-2
CDR3aa: CASSWQGREGETQYF
CDR3nt: TGTGCCAGCAGCTGGCAGGGACGGGAGGGAGAGACCCAGTACTTC

d_gene: -
abundance: -
j_gene: TRBJ1-5
v_gene: TRBV7-2
CDR3aa: CASSLGQLNQPQHF
CDR3nt: TGTGCCAGCAGCTTAGGACAGCTCAATCAGCCCCAGCATTTT

d_gene: TRBD1
abundance: -
j_gene: TRBJ1-4
v_gene: TRBV5-1
CDR3aa: CASSQGANVDEKLFF
CDR3nt: TGCGCCAGCAGTCAGGGGGCGAATGTAGATGAAAAACTGTTTTTT

d_gene: TRBD2
abundance: -
j_gene: TRBJ2-1
v_gene: TRBV30
CDR3aa: CAWRWTSGTYEQFF
CDR3nt: TGTGCCTGGAGGTGGACTAGCGGGACCTATGAGCAGTTCTTC

d_gene: -
abundance: -
j_gene: TRBJ2-5
v_gene: TRBV18
CDR3aa: CASSPGRQETQYF
CDR3nt: TGTGCCAGCTCACCAGGCAGACAAGAGACCCAGTACTTC

d_gene: -
abundance: -
j_gene: TRBJ1-2
v_gene: TRBV13
CDR3aa: CASSSTRRGGHYGYTF
CDR3nt: TGTGCCAGCAGCTCGACCCGGAGGGGGGGTCACTATGGCTACACCTTC

d_gene: TRBD2
abundance: -
j_gene: TRBJ2-3
v_gene: TRBV24-1
CDR3aa: CATSEGTSGSTDTQYF
CDR3nt: TGTGCCACCAGTGAGGGGACTAGCGGTAGCACAGATACGCAGTATTTT

d_gene: TRBD2
abundance: -
j_gene: TRBJ2-1
v_gene: TRBV10-1
CDR3aa: CASSRTSGLMGNEQFF
CDR3nt: TGCGCCAGCAGTCGGACTAGCGGCCTGATGGGGAATGAGCAGTTCTTC

d_gene: TRBD1
abundance: -
j_gene: TRBJ2-7
v_gene: TRBV7-3
CDR3aa: CASSLDPGGSYEQYF
CDR3nt: TGTGCCAGCAGCTTAGATCCAGGGGGTTCCTACGAGCAGTACTTC

d_gene: -
abundance: -
j_gene: TRBJ2-5
v_gene: TRBV24-1
CDR3aa: CATSDFGRSAQETQYF
CDR3nt: TGTGCCACCAGTGATTTCGGCAGGTCGGCGCAAGAGACCCAGTACTTC

d_gene: -
abundance: -
j_gene: TRBJ1-4
v_gene: TRBV5-1
CDR3aa: CASKGIVGGGEKLFF
CDR3nt: TGCGCCAGCAAGGGTATCGTGGGGGGAGGTGAAAAACTGTTTTTT

d_gene: TRBD1
abundance: once
j_gene: TRBJ1-5
v_gene: TRBV30
CDR3aa: CAWTGGANQPQHF
CDR3nt: TGTGCCTGGACAGGGGGAGCTAATCAGCCCCAGCATTTT

d_gene: TRBD1
abundance: once
j_gene: TRBJ1-2
v_gene: TRBV5-1
CDR3aa: CASSLEGAGGYTF
CDR3nt: TGCGCCAGCAGCTTGGAGGGGGCAGGTGGCTACACCTTC

d_gene: -
abundance: -
j_gene: TRBJ1-4
v_gene: TRBV15
CDR3aa: CATSPGRQGHEKLFF
CDR3nt: TGTGCCACCAGCCCTGGACGGCAGGGGCATGAAAAACTGTTTTTT

d_gene: -
abundance: -
j_gene: TRBJ1-1
v_gene: TRBV30
CDR3aa: CAWGWEGEAFF
CDR3nt: TGTGCCTGGGGCTGGGAGGGTGAAGCTTTCTTT

d_gene: -
abundance: -
j_gene: TRBJ2-5
v_gene: TRBV5-6
CDR3aa: CASSLLSGQIQETQYF
CDR3nt: TGTGCCAGCAGCTTGTTGTCAGGACAGATACAAGAGACCCAGTACTTC

d_gene: -
abundance: -
j_gene: TRBJ1-2
v_gene: TRBV24-1
CDR3aa: CATRATTGGYTF
CDR3nt: TGTGCCACCAGGGCGACGACGGGTGGCTACACCTTC

d_gene: -
abundance: -
j_gene: TRBJ2-3
v_gene: TRBV10-3
CDR3aa: CAISEGLGGPSTDTQYF
CDR3nt: TGTGCCATCAGTGAAGGACTGGGTGGACCGAGCACAGATACGCAGTATTTT

d_gene: TRBD2
abundance: -
j_gene: TRBJ2-3
v_gene: TRBV13
CDR3aa: CASSPRTSGRAFTDTQYF
CDR3nt: TGTGCCAGCAGCCCACGGACTAGCGGGAGGGCCTTCACAGATACGCAGTATTTT

d_gene: TRBD1
abundance: -
j_gene: TRBJ1-6
v_gene: TRBV4-1
CDR3aa: CASSHVDRGLLASYNSPLHF
CDR3nt: TGCGCCAGCAGCCATGTAGACAGGGGATTGTTGGCCTCCTATAATTCACCCCTCCACTTT

d_gene: -
abundance: -
j_gene: TRBJ2-7
v_gene: TRBV30
CDR3aa: CAWETGRGSFYEQYF
CDR3nt: TGTGCCTGGGAAACAGGGCGGGGGTCCTTTTACGAGCAGTACTTC

d_gene: TRBD1
abundance: once
j_gene: TRBJ2-2
v_gene: TRBV19
CDR3aa: CATKGQGIAGELFF
CDR3nt: TGTGCCACCAAGGGACAGGGAATCGCCGGGGAGCTGTTTTTT

d_gene: -
abundance: -
j_gene: TRBJ1-1
v_gene: TRBV7-3
CDR3aa: CASSTTGDTEAFF
CDR3nt: TGTGCCAGCAGCACTACAGGTGACACTGAAGCTTTCTTT

d_gene: TRBD2
abundance: -
j_gene: TRBJ2-1
v_gene: TRBV24-1
CDR3aa: CATSDSERESYNEQFF
CDR3nt: TGTGCCACCAGTGATTCCGAGCGGGAGTCTTACAATGAGCAGTTCTTC

d_gene: -
abundance: -
j_gene: TRBJ2-3
v_gene: TRBV18
CDR3aa: CASSLSGGPSVTDTQYF
CDR3nt: TGTGCCAGCTCCCTTTCAGGGGGGCCCTCTGTCACAGATACGCAGTATTTT

d_gene: TRBD1
abundance: -
j_gene: TRBJ1-5
v_gene: TRBV19
CDR3aa: CASSNDRGRNNQPQHF
CDR3nt: TGTGCCAGTAGTAACGACAGGGGGCGAAACAATCAGCCCCAGCATTTT

d_gene: -
abundance: -
j_gene: TRBJ2-7
v_gene: TRBV14
CDR3aa: CASSQDLMYEQYF
CDR3nt: TGTGCCAGCAGCCAAGATCTAATGTACGAGCAGTACTTC

d_gene: TRBD2
abundance: -
j_gene: TRBJ2-7
v_gene: TRBV10-1
CDR3aa: CASSTGTRHHEQYF
CDR3nt: TGCGCCAGCAGTACCGGGACTAGACACCACGAGCAGTACTTC

d_gene: -
abundance: -
j_gene: TRBJ1-1
v_gene: TRBV7-3
CDR3aa: CASSKQGTNTEAFF
CDR3nt: TGTGCCAGCAGCAAACAGGGTACGAACACTGAAGCTTTCTTT

d_gene: -
abundance: -
j_gene: TRBJ2-5
v_gene: TRBV4-2
CDR3aa: CASSPLGGARVKTQYF
CDR3nt: TGTGCCAGCAGCCCCCTGGGGGGGGCGCGAGTAAAGACCCAGTACTTC

d_gene: TRBD1
abundance: -
j_gene: TRBJ1-1
v_gene: TRBV6-2/TRBV6-3
CDR3aa: CASSYSSGQGVDTEAFF
CDR3nt: TGTGCCAGCAGTTACTCGAGCGGACAGGGGGTTGACACTGAAGCTTTCTTT

d_gene: -
abundance: -
j_gene: TRBJ2-7
v_gene: TRBV6-2/TRBV6-3
CDR3aa: CASSYGSGFFYEQYF
CDR3nt: TGTGCCAGCAGTTACGGGAGCGGGTTTTTCTACGAGCAGTACTTC